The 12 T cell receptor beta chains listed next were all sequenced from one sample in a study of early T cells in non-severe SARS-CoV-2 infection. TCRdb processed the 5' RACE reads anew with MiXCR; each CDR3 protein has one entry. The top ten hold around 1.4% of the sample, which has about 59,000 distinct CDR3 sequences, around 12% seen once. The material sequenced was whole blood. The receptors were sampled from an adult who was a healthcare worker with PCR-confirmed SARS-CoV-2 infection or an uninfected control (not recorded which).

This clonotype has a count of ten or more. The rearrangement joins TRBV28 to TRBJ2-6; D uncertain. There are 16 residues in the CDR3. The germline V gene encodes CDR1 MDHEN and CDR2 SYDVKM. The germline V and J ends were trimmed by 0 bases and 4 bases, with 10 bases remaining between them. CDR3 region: CASSLWGGSGANVLTF. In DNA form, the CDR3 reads TGTGCCAGCAGTTTATGGGGTGGGTCCGGGGCCAACGTCCTGACTTTC.

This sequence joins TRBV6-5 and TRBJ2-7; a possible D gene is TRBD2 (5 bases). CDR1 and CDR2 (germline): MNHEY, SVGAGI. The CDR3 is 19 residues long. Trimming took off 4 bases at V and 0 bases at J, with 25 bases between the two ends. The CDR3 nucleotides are TGTGCCAGCAGTTCCCGGAATCGGTTGTCGGGAAAGAGCTCCTACGAGCAGTACTTC. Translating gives CASSSRNRLSGKSSYEQYF.

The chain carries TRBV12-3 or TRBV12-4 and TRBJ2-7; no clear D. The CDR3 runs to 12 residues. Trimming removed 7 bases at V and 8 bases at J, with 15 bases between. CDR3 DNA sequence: TGTGCCAGCACTGAAACCCCACAGCAGCAGTACTTC. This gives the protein CASTETPQQQYF.

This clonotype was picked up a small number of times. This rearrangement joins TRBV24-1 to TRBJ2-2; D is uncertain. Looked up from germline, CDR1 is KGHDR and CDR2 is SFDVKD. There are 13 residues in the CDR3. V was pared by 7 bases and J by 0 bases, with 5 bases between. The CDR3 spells CATRATNTGELFF. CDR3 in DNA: TGTGCCACCAGGGCGACGAACACCGGGGAGCTGTTTTTT.

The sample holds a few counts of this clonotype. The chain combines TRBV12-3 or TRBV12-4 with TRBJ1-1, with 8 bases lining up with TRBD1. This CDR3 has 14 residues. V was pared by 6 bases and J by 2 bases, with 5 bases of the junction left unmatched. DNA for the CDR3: TGTGCCAGCAGACAGGGGGGTTCTAACACTGAAGCTTTCTTT. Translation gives CASRQGGSNTEAFF.

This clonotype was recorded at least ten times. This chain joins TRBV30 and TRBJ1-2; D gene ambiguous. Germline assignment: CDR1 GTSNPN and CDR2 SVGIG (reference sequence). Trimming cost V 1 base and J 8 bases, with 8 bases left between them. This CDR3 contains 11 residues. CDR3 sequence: CAWSERWGYTF. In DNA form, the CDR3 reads TGTGCCTGGAGTGAGCGGTGGGGCTACACCTTC.

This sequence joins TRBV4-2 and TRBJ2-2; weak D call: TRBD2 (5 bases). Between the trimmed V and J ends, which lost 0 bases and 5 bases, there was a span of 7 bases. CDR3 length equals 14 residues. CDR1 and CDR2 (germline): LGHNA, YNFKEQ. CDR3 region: CASSQDRRTGELFF. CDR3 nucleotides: TGTGCCAGCAGCCAAGATAGGAGGACCGGGGAGCTGTTTTTT.

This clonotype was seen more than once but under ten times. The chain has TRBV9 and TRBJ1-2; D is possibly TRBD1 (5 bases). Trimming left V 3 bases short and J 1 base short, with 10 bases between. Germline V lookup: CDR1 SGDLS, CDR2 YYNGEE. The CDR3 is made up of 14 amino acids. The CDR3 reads CASSERGHNYGYTF. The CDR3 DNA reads TGTGCCAGCAGCGAGAGGGGCCATAACTATGGCTACACCTTC.

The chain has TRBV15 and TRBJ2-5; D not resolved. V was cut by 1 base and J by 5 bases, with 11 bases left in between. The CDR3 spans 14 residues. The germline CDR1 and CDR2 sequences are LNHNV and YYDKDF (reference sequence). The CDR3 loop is CATSRVGWRETQYF. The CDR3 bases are TGTGCCACCAGCAGAGTGGGGTGGCGTGAGACCCAGTACTTC.

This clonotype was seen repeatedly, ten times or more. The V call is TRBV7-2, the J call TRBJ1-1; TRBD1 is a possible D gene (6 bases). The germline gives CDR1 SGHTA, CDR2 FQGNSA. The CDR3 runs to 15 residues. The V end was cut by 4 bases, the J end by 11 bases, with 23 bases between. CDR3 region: CASSSSPLTGRRAFF. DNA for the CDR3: TGTGCCAGCAGCTCATCCCCCCTGACAGGCCGGCGGGCTTTCTTT.

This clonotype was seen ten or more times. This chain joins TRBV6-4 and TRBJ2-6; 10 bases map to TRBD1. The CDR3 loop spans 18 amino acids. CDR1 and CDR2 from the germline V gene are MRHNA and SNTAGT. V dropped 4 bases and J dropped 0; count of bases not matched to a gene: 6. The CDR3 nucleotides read TGTGCCAGCAGTGTTCCGGGACAGGGGCTCTCTGGGGCCAACGTCCTGACTTTC. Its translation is CASSVPGQGLSGANVLTF.

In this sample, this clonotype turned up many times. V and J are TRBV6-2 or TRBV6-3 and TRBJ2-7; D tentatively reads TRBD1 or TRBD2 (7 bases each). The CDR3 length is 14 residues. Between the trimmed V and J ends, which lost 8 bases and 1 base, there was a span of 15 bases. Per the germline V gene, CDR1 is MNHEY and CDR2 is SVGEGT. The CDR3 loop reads CASWEGANSYEQYF. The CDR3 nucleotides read TGTGCCAGCTGGGAGGGGGCAAATTCCTACGAGCAGTACTTC.